These 24 T cell receptor beta chains came from one sample sequenced in a study of T cell responses to AZD1222 COVID-19 vaccine. The method was immunoSEQ multiplex PCR; TCRdb's version includes in-frame clones alone and lacks a portion of them. The sample lists 150,000 to 200,000 clones, roughly nine tenths occurring once. Here the sequenced sample was peripheral blood, taken 28 days after the second AZD1222 dose. These receptors all stem from an adult who received the AZD1222 COVID-19 vaccine.

This sequence joins TRBV7-8 and TRBJ1-6; a weak D match, TRBD1 (5 bases). V lost 2 bases, J lost 10 bases, and 18 bases lay in between. This CDR3 spans 16 amino acids. Looked up from germline, CDR1 is SGHVS and CDR2 is FQNEAQ. The CDR3 reads CASSLYYTGSISPLHF. CDR3 bases: TGTGCCAGCAGCTTATATTATACAGGCTCTATCTCACCCCTCCACTTT.

The V and J genes are TRBV6-1 and TRBJ1-1; D call uncertain. CDR3 length: 15 residues. V lost 2 bases and J 2 bases, leaving 12 bases between the germline ends. CDR1 is MNHNS, CDR2 SASEGT, per germline. The CDR3 DNA reads TGTGCCAGCAGTGAACCGCACGACGGAAACACTGAAGCTTTCTTT. This encodes CASSEPHDGNTEAFF.

This chain links TRBV19 with TRBJ1-2, with D perhaps TRBD1 (5 bases). V lost 9 bases and J lost 0, with 20 bases in between. The CDR3 is made up of 16 amino acids. CDR1 is LNHDA, CDR2 SQIVND, per germline (reference sequence). CDR3 bases: TGTGCCAGGGGGTCCCGGGACGGAGTCCCTAACTATGGCTACACCTTC. Its protein product is CARGSRDGVPNYGYTF.

The V call is TRBV6-6, the J call TRBJ2-1; D unclear. The germline V gene encodes CDR1 MNHNY and CDR2 SVGAGI (reference sequence). The CDR3 consists of 13 residues. Between the trimmed V and J ends, which lost 5 bases and 6 bases, there was a span of 11 bases. The CDR3 region has the DNA TGTGCCAGCAGTGACGGTACCGCCAATGAGCAGTTCTTC. Residues: CASSDGTANEQFF.

This clone was counted a few times. The chain recombines TRBV20-1 with TRBJ2-7; TRBD1 aligns across 8 bases. This CDR3 has 13 amino acids. Germline loops: CDR1 DFQATT, CDR2 SNEGSKA (reference sequence). V lost 3 bases and J lost 2; bases outside the gene matches: 3. CDR3 sequence (DNA): TGCAGTGCTAGTTGGACAGGGACCTACGAGCAGTACTTC. Amino acids: CSASWTGTYEQYF.

This clone was detected a few times. The chain couples TRBV12-3 or TRBV12-4 to TRBJ2-7; 7 bases align to TRBD1. J lost 6 bases, V lost 5 bases, and 7 bases had no gene match. The CDR3 has 13 residues. CDR3 sequence reads: CASSRNRGSEQYF. The CDR3 coding sequence is TGTGCCAGCAGTCGGAACAGGGGATCCGAGCAGTACTTC.

This chain connects TRBV27 to TRBJ2-1; 12 nucleotides agree with TRBD2. CDR1 and CDR2 from the germline V gene are MNHEY and SMNVEV (reference sequence). CDR3 length: 15 residues. V gave up 5 bases and J gave up 4 bases; unmatched junction bases: 3. For the CDR3, the DNA is TGTGCCAGCAGTCTAGCGGGGGGGCCATACAATGAGCAGTTCTTC. Translation gives CASSLAGGPYNEQFF.

This clone appeared once. The V gene is TRBV27, the J gene TRBJ1-2; 7 positions agree with TRBD1. The CDR3 runs to 14 residues. Germline V lookup: CDR1 MNHEY, CDR2 SMNVEV (reference sequence). V was clipped by 6 bases and J by 2 bases; unmatched bases: 6. CDR3 in DNA: TGTGCCAGCAGCCCCTCGGGACAGAACTATGGCTACACCTTC. Amino acids: CASSPSGQNYGYTF.

A single count supports this clone. The rearrangement links TRBV7-9 to TRBJ2-1, with D perhaps being TRBD1 or TRBD2 (5 bases each). V was clipped by 5 bases and J by 5 bases, with 16 bases between them. This CDR3 is built from 15 residues. The germline gives CDR1 SEHNR, CDR2 FQNEAQ (reference sequence). CDR3 in amino acids: CASSRGNGPHNEQFF. CDR3 nucleotide sequence: TGTGCCAGCAGCCGGGGCAATGGACCCCACAATGAGCAGTTCTTC.

This rearrangement joins TRBV9 to TRBJ1-2; D is unclear. From germline, CDR1 is SGDLS and CDR2 YYNGEE. With 2 bases removed from V and 2 bases from J, the gap between germline ends came to 10 bases. This CDR3 region has 14 residues. The CDR3 here is CASSVMGGNYGYTF. CDR3 bases: TGTGCCAGCAGCGTGATGGGTGGAAACTATGGCTACACCTTC. The full variable domain, with the rest looked up from reference TRBV9 and TRBJ1-2, is DSGVTQTPKHLITATGQRVTLRCSPRSGDLSVYWYQQSLDQGLQFLIQYYNGEERAKGNILERFSAQQFPDLHSELNLSSLELGDSALYFCASSVMGGNYGYTFGSGTRLTVV.

The rearrangement joins TRBV9 to TRBJ2-1; D may be TRBD2 (6 bases). The germline V gene has CDR1 SGDLS and CDR2 YYNGEE. V lost 1 base to trimming and J lost 8 bases, with 16 bases between them. The CDR3 runs 15 residues. CDR3 nucleotides: TGTGCCAGCAGCGTAACCGGGATCGGGGGTCATGAGCAGTTCTTC. This translates into CASSVTGIGGHEQFF.

This chain uses TRBV19 with TRBJ1-5; 8 bases align to TRBD1. The CDR3 runs to 13 residues. V shed 6 bases and J 5 bases; nucleotides not matched to a gene: 3. Germline values: CDR1 LNHDA, CDR2 SQIVND (reference sequence). The CDR3 coding sequence is TGTGCCAGTAGCGGACAGGGTGATCAGCCCCAGCATTTT. Encoded protein: CASSGQGDQPQHF.

The chain recombines TRBV2 with TRBJ2-3, with no clear D. Germline CDR1 reads SNHLY; CDR2 reads FYNNEI. This CDR3 spans 15 amino acids. The CDR3 here is CTSEGDHYSTDTQYF. The CDR3 nucleotides are TGTACAAGTGAAGGAGACCACTACAGCACAGATACGCAGTATTTT. The full variable domain, completed using reference TRBV2 and TRBJ2-3, is EPEVTQTPSHQVTQMGQEVILRCVPISNHLYFYWYRQILGQKVEFLVSFYNNEISEKSEIFDDQFSVERPDGSNFTLKIRSTKLEDSAMYFCTSEGDHYSTDTQYFGPGTRLTVL.

J is TRBJ1-3 and V is TRBV3-1 (or the pseudogene TRBV3-2), with a tentative D call TRBD1 (6 bases). The germline V gene encodes CDR1 LGHDT and CDR2 YNNKEL (reference sequence). The CDR3 covers 14 residues. Trimming stripped 3 bases from V and 2 bases from J, with 8 bases between. CDR3 loop: CASSHRDTGNTIYF. CDR3 nucleotide sequence: TGTGCCAGCAGCCACCGGGACACTGGAAACACCATATATTTT.

The chain has TRBV12-3 or TRBV12-4 and TRBJ2-3; TRBD2 might be the D (6 bases). The germline V and J ends were trimmed by 8 bases and 10 bases, with 13 bases remaining between them. The CDR3 consists of 11 residues. The CDR3 is CASSRGGAQYF. The CDR3 coding sequence is TGTGCCAGCTCCCGAGGAGGGGCGCAGTATTTT.

This chain uses TRBV6-2 or TRBV6-3 with TRBJ1-2, with D perhaps matching TRBD1 (6 bases). The V end lost 2 bases, the J end lost 3 bases, and 13 bases lay between the germline ends. The CDR3 has 15 amino acids. Germline V gene lookup returns CDR1 MNHEY and CDR2 SVGEGT. CDR3 nucleotides: TGTGCCAGCAGTTACGAACAGGGAGGTGACTATGGCTACACCTTC. It yields the protein CASSYEQGGDYGYTF.

V usage is TRBV29-1 and J usage is TRBJ1-4; a possible D gene is TRBD1 (5 bases). From germline, CDR1 is SQVTM and CDR2 ANQGSEA. Trimming removed 4 bases at V and 10 bases at J, with 16 bases between. The length of the CDR3 is 13 residues. CDR3 sequence reads: CSVGEGAGGKLFF. The CDR3, as DNA: TGCAGCGTTGGGGAAGGGGCGGGGGGAAAACTGTTTTTT.

The V and J genes are TRBV5-4 and TRBJ2-5; D is unclear. CDR3 length: 14 residues. V was shortened by 2 bases and J by 2 bases, with 10 bases between the two germline ends. Germline assignment: CDR1 SGHNT and CDR2 YYREEE (reference sequence). CDR3: CASSFGRQQETQYF. In DNA form, the CDR3 reads TGTGCCAGCAGCTTCGGACGGCAGCAAGAGACCCAGTACTTC.

The CDR3 region is CASSQRQGSYQETQYF. The CDR3 nucleotides are TGTGCCAGCAGCCAAAGACAGGGTTCTTACCAAGAGACCCAGTACTTC. The chain uses TRBV3-1 (or the pseudogene TRBV3-2) and TRBJ2-5; 7 bases line up with TRBD1. V shed 2 bases and J 0 bases; nucleotides not matched to a gene: 6. Germline lookup yields CDR1 LGHDT and CDR2 YNNKEL (reference sequence). The CDR3 runs to 16 residues.

This chain uses TRBV5-1 with TRBJ1-1, with 7 positions matching TRBD1. The V segment lost 4 bases and the J segment 5 bases; nucleotides outside the gene matches: 11. The germline CDR1 and CDR2 sequences are SGHRS and YFSETQ. The CDR3 has 15 residues. CDR3 sequence (DNA): TGCGCCAGCAGCCCCTCAGGGGGTATGCAGACTGAAGCTTTCTTT. It codes for CASSPSGGMQTEAFF.

The chain recombines TRBV15 with TRBJ1-5, with a weak D call TRBD1 (5 bases). CDR3 length: 15 amino acids. Germline V gene lookup returns CDR1 LNHNV and CDR2 YYDKDF (reference sequence). Trimming stripped 0 bases from V and 7 bases from J, with 13 bases between. CDR3 region: CATSRDLGGGQPQHF. In DNA, the CDR3 is TGTGCCACCAGCAGAGATCTTGGGGGGGGACAGCCCCAGCATTTT.

The chain employs TRBV3-1 (or the pseudogene TRBV3-2) and TRBJ1-2, with TRBD1 as a possible D gene (6 bases). CDR3 length equals 16 residues. Germline CDR1 LGHDT, CDR2 YNNKEL (reference sequence). Trimming removed 0 bases at V and 0 bases at J, with 11 bases between. Written as DNA, the CDR3 is TGTGCCAGCAGCCAAGATTGGGGGCACCCTAACTATGGCTACACCTTC. Translating it yields CASSQDWGHPNYGYTF.

The chain links TRBV3-1 (or the pseudogene TRBV3-2) to TRBJ2-7; TRBD2 matches 12 bases. V gave up 4 bases and J gave up 3 bases; unmatched junction bases: 4. This CDR3 is 15 amino acids long. Germline assignment: CDR1 LGHDT and CDR2 YNNKEL (reference sequence). The CDR3, as DNA: TGTGCCAGCAGCCCCGGACTAGCGGGGCTCTACGAGCAGTACTTC. Its translation: CASSPGLAGLYEQYF.

This clone is a singleton in its sample. The genes are TRBV12-3 or TRBV12-4 and TRBJ2-5; D may correspond to TRBD1 or TRBD2 (6 bases each). The CDR3 is made up of 12 amino acids. Trimming left V 8 bases short and J 5 bases short, with 12 bases between. The CDR3 sequence is CASGQGRETQYF. In DNA, the CDR3 is TGTGCCAGCGGTCAGGGGAGGGAGACCCAGTACTTC.